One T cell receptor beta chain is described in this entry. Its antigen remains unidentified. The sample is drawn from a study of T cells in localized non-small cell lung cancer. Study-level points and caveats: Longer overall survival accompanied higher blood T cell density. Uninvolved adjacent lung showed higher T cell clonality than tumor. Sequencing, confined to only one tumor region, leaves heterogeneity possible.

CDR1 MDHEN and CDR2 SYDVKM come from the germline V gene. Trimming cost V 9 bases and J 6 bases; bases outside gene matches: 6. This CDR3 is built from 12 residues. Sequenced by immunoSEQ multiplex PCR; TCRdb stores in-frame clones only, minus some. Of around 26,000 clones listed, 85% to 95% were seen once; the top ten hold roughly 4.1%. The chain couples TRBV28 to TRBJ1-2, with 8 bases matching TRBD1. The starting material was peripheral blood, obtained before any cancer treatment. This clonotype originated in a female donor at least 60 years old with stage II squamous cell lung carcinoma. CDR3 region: CASVRTGNGYTF. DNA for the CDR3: TGTGCCAGTGTAAGGACAGGGAATGGCTACACCTTC.